The rows below give T cell receptor beta chains drawn from one sample of a study of OX40 agonist ivuxolimab in advanced cancers. Generated by immunoSEQ multiplex PCR, the TCRdb table keeps only in-frame clones and is missing some. The sample has 35,000 to 45,000 clones; over 80% are singletons. The sequencing used CD4+ or CD8+ T cells sorted from blood, collected in a trial of the OX40 agonist ivuxolimab. These TCRs come from an adult with an advanced solid tumor such as melanoma, head and neck, liver or kidney cancer. The CDR3 runs from the conserved cysteine through the conserved F or W. The order of the fields is D gene, V gene, clone size, J gene, CDR3 DNA, CDR3 protein. A D gene is named only where the DNA matches it firmly. Expanded clones get a size class; other rows say once, few or many, or leave the size out.

>.|TRBV11-2|.|TRBJ2-7
TGTGCCAGCAGCTTAGACCCCTTGGAGCAGTACTTC
CASSLDPLEQYF
>.|TRBV29-1|.|TRBJ2-7
TGCAGCGTTGAAGGCGGTTCCGGCGAGCAGTACTTC
CSVEGGSGEQYF
>.|TRBV7-9|.|TRBJ1-1
TGTGCCACCACTACAGGGAACACTGAAGCTTTCTTT
CATTTGNTEAFF
>.|TRBV5-6|once|TRBJ1-2
TGTGCCAGCAGCCCGGGGGGAGGTATGGATGGCTACACCTTC
CASSPGGGMDGYTF
>.|TRBV27|.|TRBJ2-7
TGTGCCAGCAGTTTAAGCGGCTCCTACGAGCAGTACTTC
CASSLSGSYEQYF
>TRBD2|TRBV5-1|.|TRBJ2-3
TGCGCCAGCAGCTTAAGCGGGAACACAGATACGCAGTATTTT
CASSLSGNTDTQYF
>.|TRBV9|.|TRBJ1-2
TGTGCCAGCAGCGTAGAAGACAGCGGGAGCTATGGCTACACCTTC
CASSVEDSGSYGYTF
>.|TRBV6-5|once|TRBJ1-5
TGTGCCAGCAACTTGGGCGCGAGCAATCAGCCCCAGCATTTT
CASNLGASNQPQHF
>.|TRBV28|few|TRBJ2-5
TGTGCCAGCAGCACCCCGATCGGCGGGTTAGCCTCTGAGACCCAGTACTTC
CASSTPIGGLASETQYF
>.|TRBV28|.|TRBJ2-3
TGTGCCAGCAGTCCCTTGGAGGGCGGCCCCCCAGATACGCAGTATTTT
CASSPLEGGPPDTQYF
>TRBD2|TRBV7-9|.|TRBJ2-1
TGTGCCAGCAGCCCGGCACTAGCGGGAGGAAGAAGGTACAATGAGCAGTTCTTC
CASSPALAGGRRYNEQFF
>TRBD2|TRBV9|.|TRBJ2-3
TGTGCCAGCAGCGTACTGGGCGGGAGCTTAAAGGATACGCAGTATTTT
CASSVLGGSLKDTQYF
>.|TRBV15|.|TRBJ2-5
TGTGCCACCAGCAGAGATGTAGCACAGGGAAAGACCCAGTACTTC
CATSRDVAQGKTQYF
>TRBD2|TRBV29-1|once|TRBJ2-1
TGCAGCGCTGGGACTAGAAGCGATGAGCAGTTCTTC
CSAGTRSDEQFF
>TRBD1|TRBV27|.|TRBJ2-7
TGTGCCAGCAGTGTGGACAGGGCAGGATTCGAGCAGTACTTC
CASSVDRAGFEQYF